This T cell receptor (beta chain) comes out of a study of blood T cells in healthy people across ages. The CDR3 consists of 13 residues. Losses at the gene ends were 6 bases for V and 6 bases for J; bases not matched to a gene: 10. The germline V gene encodes CDR1 DFQATT and CDR2 SNEGSKA (reference sequence). At least ten counts were recorded for this clonotype. The authors ran a second PCR of roughly 7 to 11 cycles using a sample-barcoded 5' primer and a J-beta primer mix. TCRdb fed the 5' RACE reads into MiXCR, producing one record per CDR3 protein. The table has 700,000 or so distinct CDR3 sequences, 22% seen once.

The clonotype was recovered from a man in his 70s in good health. The chain is built from TRBV20-1 and TRBJ2-7; 8 nucleotides align to TRBD1. Sequencing was carried out using blood. The CDR3 region has the DNA TGCAGTGCGGGACTCGGACAGGGACGCGAGCAGTACTTC. This sequence encodes CSAGLGQGREQYF.